Listed below are T cell receptor beta chains from one sample, sequenced in a study of cytotoxic CD8 clonotypes in ibrutinib-treated CLL. TCRdb's copy holds only in-frame clones and misses some; the assay was immunoSEQ multiplex PCR. Of roughly 23,000 clones in the sample, under 80% are singletons; the top ten hold roughly 25%. Sequenced material: PBMCs, taken before ibrutinib treatment. The receptors were sampled from a human donor with chronic lymphocytic leukemia. The CDR3 runs from the conserved cysteine through the conserved F or W. Each record gives: D gene, clone size, V gene, J gene, CDR3 DNA, CDR3 protein. D genes are given only for firm matches. Where a row states a size, it is once, few, many or the class of an expanded clone; other rows omit it.

.,few,TRBV2,TRBJ1-2,TGTGCCAGCAGTGAAGAAGTCGCAGGATGGTATGGCTACACCTTC,CASSEEVAGWYGYTF
TRBD1,.,TRBV28,TRBJ2-2,TGTGCCAGCAGTTTAAGATCGGGACAGATCACCGGGGAGCTGTTTTTT,CASSLRSGQITGELFF
.,.,TRBV21-1,TRBJ1-2,TGTGCCAGCAGCCCCCTAACCTTTGAGGACAGGGAGGCCCTTGGTGGCTACACCTTC,CASSPLTFEDREALGGYTF
.,.,TRBV28,TRBJ1-3,TGTGCCAGCAGTTACCGGGACGGCTCTGGAAACACCATATATTTT,CASSYRDGSGNTIYF
TRBD1,medium-sized,TRBV28,TRBJ2-7,TGTGCCACCTGGGACAGGACCTCAACCTACGAGCAGTACTTC,CATWDRTSTYEQYF
TRBD1,.,TRBV9,TRBJ1-2,TGTGCCAGCAGCGTAGGGGGACAGACTAACTATGGCTACACCTTC,CASSVGGQTNYGYTF
TRBD1,few,TRBV19,TRBJ1-2,TGTGCCAGTAGGTCACCGGGACAGGGTTCTGGCTACACCTTC,CASRSPGQGSGYTF
.,.,TRBV6-5,TRBJ2-7,TGTGCCAGCAGTTACTCCACCAGGGTAATCCTACACGAGCAGTACTTC,CASSYSTRVILHEQYF
TRBD1,.,TRBV2,TRBJ2-7,TGTGCCAGCAGTGGGACAGGGGCTAACCTTCGGGAGCAGTACTTC,CASSGTGANLREQYF
.,.,TRBV10-1,TRBJ2-3,TGCGCCAGCAGCAGGGTTCCGAGGGGTAGCACAGATACGCAGTATTTT,CASSRVPRGSTDTQYF
.,.,TRBV11-2,TRBJ2-7,TGTGCCAGCAGCCTTGCATCGCCAAGTCGTTTCTACGAGCAGTACTTC,CASSLASPSRFYEQYF
.,.,TRBV7-6,TRBJ2-1,TGTGCCAGCAGCCTTGGGGCTATGGCGGGCAATGAGCAGTTCTTC,CASSLGAMAGNEQFF
TRBD1,.,TRBV4-2,TRBJ1-6,TGTGCCAGCAGCCAGGAACGACAGGGTTTATCACCCCTCCACTTT,CASSQERQGLSPLHF
TRBD2,.,TRBV7-9,TRBJ2-3,TGTGCCAGCGATGACGCGACTAGCGGGGGGACAGATACGCAGTATTTT,CASDDATSGGTDTQYF
TRBD1,few,TRBV19,TRBJ2-1,TGTGCCAGTAGTATAAACAGGGGCGATGAGCAGTTCTTC,CASSINRGDEQFF
TRBD2,medium-sized,TRBV6-5,TRBJ2-3,TGTGCCAGCAGTTACGGTCTGGGTAGCGGGAGGGATACGCAGTATTTT,CASSYGLGSGRDTQYF
TRBD1,.,TRBV28,TRBJ1-1,TGTGCCAGCAGTTTACCTCAGGGGGCTGGGACTGAAGCTTTCTTT,CASSLPQGAGTEAFF
.,.,TRBV5-4,TRBJ2-1,TGTGCCAGCAGCTTGGAAGGCGGGAACAATGAGCAGTTCTTC,CASSLEGGNNEQFF
TRBD2,.,TRBV5-4,TRBJ2-4,TGTGCCAGCAGCTTGGAGTCTAGCGGGAGGGCCGGCATTCAGTACTTC,CASSLESSGRAGIQYF
.,.,TRBV9,TRBJ1-3,TGTGCCAGCAGCGTAGGGGACGAGTCGCGCCGCTATTTT,CASSVGDESRRYF
TRBD2,.,TRBV28,TRBJ2-1,TGTGCCAGCAGTCCCGGCGGGAGGGCCGATGAGCAGTTCTTC,CASSPGGRADEQFF
TRBD2,.,TRBV7-8,TRBJ2-1,TGTGCCAGCAGCCCGAAGCGGGACTACAATGAGCAGTTCTTC,CASSPKRDYNEQFF
.,.,TRBV7-9,TRBJ1-2,TGTGCCAGCAGCACAAGCGGGGCGGGGGGCCATGGTGGCTACACCTTC,CASSTSGAGGHGGYTF
.,.,TRBV9,TRBJ2-7,TGTGCCAGCAGCCGCCGGGACATTCGAACCGAGCAGTACTTC,CASSRRDIRTEQYF
.,.,TRBV11-2,TRBJ2-2,TGTGCCAGCAGCCCAGTCCTGAACACCGGGGAGCTGTTTTTT,CASSPVLNTGELFF
.,.,TRBV30,TRBJ1-2,TGTGCCTGGAGTGTACAGGATGGCTACACCTTC,CAWSVQDGYTF
TRBD2,.,TRBV2,TRBJ2-5,TGTGCCAGCAGCCCCCGGGAGGGTCAAGAGACCCAGTACTTC,CASSPREGQETQYF
.,.,TRBV30,TRBJ2-3,TGTGCCTGGAGATTGTCAGATACGCAGTATTTT,CAWRLSDTQYF
.,.,TRBV7-6,TRBJ2-1,TGTGCCAGCAGCTTAATAGGTCAGGGAGGCAGCGATGAGCAGTTCTTC,CASSLIGQGGSDEQFF
TRBD2,.,TRBV19,TRBJ2-3,TGTGCCAGTATGAGCACTAGCGGAAGATCCACAGATACGCAGTATTTT,CASMSTSGRSTDTQYF
.,few,TRBV4-2,TRBJ1-1,TGTGCCAGCAGCCAATCCGGGACACCCAGACGGATGAACACTGAAGCTTTCTTT,CASSQSGTPRRMNTEAFF
TRBD2,.,TRBV4-1,TRBJ2-3,TGCGCCAGCAGCCAAGTGGGGACTAGTTCAAATACGCAGTATTTT,CASSQVGTSSNTQYF
.,few,TRBV5-1,TRBJ2-7,TGCGCCAGCAGCTTGGGGGTAGGGATCTCCTACGAGCAGTACTTC,CASSLGVGISYEQYF
.,few,TRBV28,TRBJ2-5,TGTGCCAGCACGTGGGGAAGGGGGGAGACCCAGTACTTC,CASTWGRGETQYF
.,.,TRBV29-1,TRBJ2-5,TGCAGCGCCATGATCGGAGAGACCCAGTACTTC,CSAMIGETQYF
TRBD1,.,TRBV15,TRBJ2-1,TGTGCCACCAGCCGGGACAGGGTGAACAATGAGCAGTTCTTC,CATSRDRVNNEQFF
TRBD2,.,TRBV9,TRBJ2-7,TGTGCCAGCAGCGCCAAACCAGCACTAGCGGCCTACGAGCAGTACTTC,CASSAKPALAAYEQYF
.,once,TRBV27,TRBJ2-7,TGTGCCAGCAGGAGGACTCAGGGTTTCATCTCCTACGAGCAGTACTTC,CASRRTQGFISYEQYF
TRBD1,once,TRBV2,TRBJ1-1,TGTGCCACCTTACTGGAACAGGGGACTGAAGCTTTCTTT,CATLLEQGTEAFF
TRBD2,.,TRBV6-5,TRBJ2-2,TGTGCCAGCACTAGCGGGGCGGGCGGGGAGCTGTTTTTT,CASTSGAGGELFF
TRBD2,.,TRBV7-4,TRBJ2-3,TGTGCCAGCGATGACGCGACTAGCGGGGGGACAGATACGCAGTATTTT,CASDDATSGGTDTQYF
.,.,TRBV5-4,TRBJ2-5,TGTGCCAGCAGCTTGGGCGACAGTAAAGAGACCCAGTACTTC,CASSLGDSKETQYF
TRBD1,.,TRBV19,TRBJ2-1,TGTGCCAGTAGTATAGGGACAGGGGAGGGCAATGAGCAGTTCTTC,CASSIGTGEGNEQFF
.,.,TRBV5-5,TRBJ2-5,TGTGCCAGCAGCTTGGCCTCTGACGGGACCCAGTACTTC,CASSLASDGTQYF
TRBD2,once,TRBV19,TRBJ2-5,TGTGCCAGTAGTATCATAGCGGGAGTAGAGACCCAGTACTTC,CASSIIAGVETQYF
.,.,TRBV14,TRBJ2-3,TGTGCCAGCAGCCAAGACGGCGTCAGGGTCACAGATACGCAGTATTTT,CASSQDGVRVTDTQYF
TRBD1,.,TRBV28,TRBJ2-7,TGTGCCAGCAGTTTAGGGACAGACTACGAGCAGTACTTC,CASSLGTDYEQYF
TRBD1,.,TRBV27,TRBJ2-7,TGTGCCAGCAGTCTAATCTGGACAGGGGTCGAGTACGAGCAGTACTTC,CASSLIWTGVEYEQYF
.,medium-sized,TRBV2,TRBJ1-2,TGTGCCAGCAGTCGAGAGGGGACGAACTATGGCTACACCTTC,CASSREGTNYGYTF
TRBD1,.,TRBV10-1,TRBJ2-7,TGCGCCAGCAGCGGGGACAGCTACGAGCAGTACTTC,CASSGDSYEQYF
.,.,TRBV14,TRBJ2-5,TGTGCCAGCAGCCTCCGGGCCGGAGGCCAAGAGACCCAGTACTTC,CASSLRAGGQETQYF
.,.,TRBV11-2,TRBJ1-2,TGTGCCAGCAGCTCAGGGTTCAGGATATTAGGCTACACCTTC,CASSSGFRILGYTF
TRBD1,.,TRBV9,TRBJ1-5,TGTGCCAGCAGCGCGGGACAGGGGGATCAGCCCCAGCATTTT,CASSAGQGDQPQHF
.,.,TRBV11-2,TRBJ1-6,TGTGCCAGCAGCTTAGGGTTTGAGCGTAATTCACCCCTCCACTTT,CASSLGFERNSPLHF